Following are 10 T cell receptor beta chains from one sample sequenced in a study of cytomegalovirus exposure and HLA in healthy donors. Primers for the PCR totalled 60 Vbeta and 13 Jbeta. Profiled with immunoSEQ multiplex PCR; TCRdb holds only in-frame clones, not every one. This table holds roughly 240,000 clones, roughly 78% found once. The sample consisted of PBMCs. The receptor source for this set is a boy aged 5-17 years in good health and CMV-seronegative.

The chain recombines TRBV19 with TRBJ2-1; D is possibly TRBD2 (5 bases). The V and J ends lost 4 bases and 6 bases respectively, with 19 bases between them. Germline assignment: CDR1 LNHDA and CDR2 SQIVND (reference sequence). CDR3 size: 16 residues. CDR3 amino acids: CASSTYLSVTLNEQFF. CDR3 DNA sequence: TGTGCCAGTAGTACCTACCTTAGCGTAACCCTCAATGAGCAGTTCTTC.

The rearrangement joins TRBV6-5 to TRBJ1-1; tentative D call: TRBD1 (6 bases). The V and J ends lost 6 bases and 9 bases respectively, with 11 bases between them. Germline V gene lookup returns CDR1 MNHEY and CDR2 SVGAGI. The length of the CDR3 is 11 residues. CDR3 region: CASSRDTKAFF. In DNA, the CDR3 is TGTGCCAGCAGCCGGGACACGAAAGCTTTCTTT.

The chain recombines TRBV6-1 with TRBJ2-7; the D gene is possibly TRBD1 (5 bases). With 3 bases removed from V and 3 bases from J, the gap between germline ends came to 9 bases. This CDR3 has 13 amino acids. CDR1 and CDR2 (germline): MNHNS, SASEGT. CDR3 region: CASSEGQYYEQYF. CDR3 nucleotides: TGTGCCAGCAGTGAGGGGCAGTACTACGAGCAGTACTTC.

This clone has just a few counts. The chain combines TRBV11-3 with TRBJ1-3, with D unresolved. The length of the CDR3 is 13 residues. Per the germline V gene, CDR1 is SGHNT and CDR2 is YENEEA. V was pared by 1 base and J by 4 bases, with 5 bases between. The CDR3 spells CASSLAVGNTIYF. The DNA for the CDR3 is TGTGCCAGCAGCTTAGCAGTGGGAAACACCATATATTTT.

This chain joins TRBV6-5 and TRBJ2-7, with TRBD2 matching over 10 bases. The CDR3 runs 14 residues. Looked up from germline, CDR1 is MNHEY and CDR2 is SVGAGI. Trimming cost V 6 bases and J 4 bases; bases outside gene matches: 6. The DNA for the CDR3 is TGTGCCAGCAGCCCGGGACTAGCGTTATACGAGCAGTACTTC. Translated, it gives CASSPGLALYEQYF.

V and J are TRBV6-6 and TRBJ1-2; tentative D call: TRBD1 (6 bases). CDR3 length: 13 amino acids. The V gene's germline CDR1 is MNHNY and CDR2 SVGAGI (reference sequence). Trimming stripped 5 bases from V and 4 bases from J, with 11 bases between. CDR3 in amino acids: CASSGGSTYGYTF. The CDR3 DNA sequence: TGTGCCAGCAGTGGGGGCAGCACCTATGGCTACACCTTC.

The sample holds a few counts of this clone. The chain has TRBV7-2 and TRBJ1-5; 8 bases align to TRBD1. Losses at the gene ends were 4 bases for V and 0 bases for J; bases not matched to a gene: 5. The CDR3 has 16 residues. Germline CDR1 SGHTA, CDR2 FQGNSA. CDR3: CASSWTGPDSNQPQHF. The CDR3, as DNA: TGTGCCAGCAGCTGGACAGGGCCCGATAGCAATCAGCCCCAGCATTTT. The variable domain in full, with the rest retrieved from reference TRBV7-2 and TRBJ1-5, is GAGVSQSPSNKVTEKGKDVELRCDPISGHTALYWYRQSLGQGLEFLIYFQGNSAPDKSGLPSDRFSAERTGGSVSTLTIQRTQQEDSAVYLCASSWTGPDSNQPQHFGDGTRLSIL.

The V gene is TRBV5-4, the J gene TRBJ1-1; D may be TRBD1 (6 bases). This CDR3 spans 16 amino acids. Per the germline V gene, CDR1 is SGHNT and CDR2 is YYREEE (reference sequence). The V and J ends lost 3 bases and 0 bases respectively, with 15 bases between them. The CDR3 reads CASSSTGISMNTEAFF. CDR3 bases: TGTGCCAGCAGCTCGACAGGCATATCCATGAACACTGAAGCTTTCTTT. Drawing the rest from reference TRBV5-4 and TRBJ1-1, the complete variable domain is ETGVTQSPTHLIKTRGQQVTLRCSSQSGHNTVSWYQQALGQGPQFIFQYYREEENGRGNFPPRFSGLQFPNYSSELNVNALELDDSALYLCASSSTGISMNTEAFFGQGTRLTVV.

This clone was detected only once. V is TRBV27 and J is TRBJ1-2; 8 nucleotides match TRBD1. The CDR3 has 14 residues. The ends lost 6 bases at V and 4 bases at J; junction bases unmatched: 7. Germline V gene lookup returns CDR1 MNHEY and CDR2 SMNVEV (reference sequence). The CDR3 spells CASSLRTGSYGYTF. As DNA, the CDR3 is TGTGCCAGCAGCCTTAGGACAGGGTCCTATGGCTACACCTTC.

The rearrangement joins TRBV2 to TRBJ1-2; D gene ambiguous. The CDR3 runs 15 residues. Germline V gene lookup returns CDR1 SNHLY and CDR2 FYNNEI. Deletions cut 1 base from V and 4 bases from J, with 13 bases between. This CDR3 is CASSEVGLAGYGYTF. For the CDR3, the DNA is TGTGCCAGCAGTGAAGTTGGGCTCGCCGGCTATGGCTACACCTTC.